A single T cell receptor (beta chain) is shown here with its context. The antigen remains unidentified. CDR3 length: 14 amino acids. V lost 3 bases to trimming and J lost 4 bases; unmatched junction nucleotides: 4. Germline V gene data show CDR1 as MDHEN and CDR2 as SYDVKM. Repertoires were sampled repeatedly during chemoradiotherapy. The entry originates in a study of chemoradiotherapy in HPV16-positive cancers. Overall study: Candidate HPV-specific clones and shared TCR motifs came from two HPV16-positive patients. Study-wide findings and caveats: Candidate HPV-specific clones and E7-related TCR motifs grew in tumor during treatment.

Assay used: immunoSEQ multiplex PCR; TCRdb lists only in-frame clones, some missing. Altogether about 1,400 clones are present, approximately 84% being singletons, with the ten largest covering around 6.5%. The sample consisted of tumor tissue, taken from a patient who underwent chemoradiotherapy. The TCR originated in a human donor with HPV-associated anogenital cancer. This chain links TRBV28 with TRBJ2-7; TRBD1 agrees at 9 bases. The CDR3 protein is CASSFLGQGYEQYF. The CDR3, as DNA: TGTGCCAGCAGTTTTCTCGGACAGGGGTACGAGCAGTACTTC.